A few counts support the clone carrying this TCR beta chain. V was cut by 7 bases and J by 4 bases, with 16 bases left in between. The CDR3 totals 13 residues. From germline, CDR1 is GTSNPN and CDR2 SVGIG (reference sequence). This sample is drawn from a study of radiotherapy plus CTLA-4 blockade in lung cancer. The assay was immunoSEQ multiplex PCR, and TCRdb's table has in-frame clones only and misses some. The sample consists of roughly 98,000 clones, more than 75% of them appearing once. The receptor comes from a human donor with non-small cell lung cancer who had a partial response to radiotherapy plus ipilimumab. The sample was peripheral blood, taken from a patient treated with radiotherapy plus ipilimumab. The V call is TRBV30, the J call TRBJ2-5; perhaps TRBD1 as D (6 bases). The CDR3 bases are TGTGCCTCCCAACCGGGACAAAGAGAGACCCAGTACTTC. It codes for CASQPGQRETQYF.